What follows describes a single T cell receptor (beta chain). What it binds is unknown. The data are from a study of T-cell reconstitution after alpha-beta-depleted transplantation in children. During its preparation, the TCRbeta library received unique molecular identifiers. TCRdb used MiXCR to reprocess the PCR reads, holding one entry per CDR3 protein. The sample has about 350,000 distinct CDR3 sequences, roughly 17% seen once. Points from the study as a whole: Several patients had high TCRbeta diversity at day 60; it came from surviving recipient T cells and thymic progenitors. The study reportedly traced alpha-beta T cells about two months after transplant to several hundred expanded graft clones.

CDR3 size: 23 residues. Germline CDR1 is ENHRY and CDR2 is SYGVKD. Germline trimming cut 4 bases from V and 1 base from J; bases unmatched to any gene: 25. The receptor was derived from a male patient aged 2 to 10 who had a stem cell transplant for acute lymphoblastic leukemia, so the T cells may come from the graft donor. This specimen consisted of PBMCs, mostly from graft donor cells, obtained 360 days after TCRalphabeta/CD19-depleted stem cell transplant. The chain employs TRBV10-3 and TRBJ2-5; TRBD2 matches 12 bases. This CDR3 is CAISGAQAERGPTSGRLQETQYF. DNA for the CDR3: TGTGCCATCAGTGGTGCTCAAGCGGAGCGGGGCCCTACTAGCGGGAGGCTCCAAGAGACCCAGTACTTC.